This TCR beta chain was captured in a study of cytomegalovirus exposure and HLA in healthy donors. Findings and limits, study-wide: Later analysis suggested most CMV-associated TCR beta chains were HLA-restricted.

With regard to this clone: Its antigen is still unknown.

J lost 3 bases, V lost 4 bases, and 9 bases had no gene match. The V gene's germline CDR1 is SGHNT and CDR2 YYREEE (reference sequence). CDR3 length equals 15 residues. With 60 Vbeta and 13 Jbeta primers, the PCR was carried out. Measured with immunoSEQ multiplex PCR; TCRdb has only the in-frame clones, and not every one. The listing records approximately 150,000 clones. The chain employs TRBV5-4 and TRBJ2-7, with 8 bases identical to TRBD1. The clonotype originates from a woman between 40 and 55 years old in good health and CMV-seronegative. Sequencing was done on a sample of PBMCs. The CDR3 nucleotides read TGTGCCAGCAGCCAAATCCGGGACAGGCTCTACGAGCAGTACGTC. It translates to CASSQIRDRLYEQYV.